This T cell receptor (beta chain) comes out of a study of T cells in Graves' hyperthyroidism and ophthalmopathy. Germline CDR1 is KGHDR and CDR2 is SFDVKD. V dropped 3 bases and J dropped 2; count of bases not matched to a gene: 12. The CDR3 totals 19 residues. Absent ophthalmopathy progression within 18 months defined stable Graves' hyperthyroidism. What was amplified from RNA transcripts were TCR beta CDR3 regions. A first-round RT-PCR of the TCR CDR3 used the HTBI primer set. TCRdb analysed the multiplex PCR reads with MiXCR anew, one entry per CDR3 protein. The sample consists of hundreds of thousands of distinct CDR3 sequences, around 15% of them appearing once.

This chain connects TRBV24-1 to TRBJ2-2; the match to TRBD1 covers 9 bases. This receptor was identified in a woman aged 18-29 years with Graves' hyperthyroidism. The sample taken for sequencing was blood. The CDR3 nucleotides read TGTGCCACCAGTGATCTGGGACAGGGTGCATGGAAAAACACCGGGGAGCTGTTTTTT. It specifies CATSDLGQGAWKNTGELFF.